One and the same sample provided the 28 T cell receptor beta chains below, sequenced in a study of neurological immune-mediated disorders. From the 5' RACE reads, TCRdb called clonotypes with MiXCR, one entry per CDR3 protein. This sample has 16,000 or so distinct CDR3 sequences; 8.5% to 10% occur once, and the top ten carry around 40%. Specimen: CD8+ T cells from blood. These receptors all come from a man aged 45-65 years in good health.

The chain joins TRBV20-1 to TRBJ1-2; D ambiguous. Germline V CDR1 and CDR2: DFQATT, SNEGSKA (reference sequence). The CDR3 runs 11 residues. Trimming took off 6 bases at V and 5 bases at J, with 10 bases between the two ends. The CDR3 DNA reads as TGCAGTGCCCAGGACGGATATGGCTACACCTTC. Encoded protein: CSAQDGYGYTF.

This clonotype was seen many times. This rearrangement joins TRBV20-1 to TRBJ2-2; 12 nucleotides line up with TRBD2. Germline-derived CDR1 and CDR2 are DFQATT and SNEGSKA (reference sequence). V lost 6 bases, J lost 7 bases, and 9 bases stayed unmatched. The CDR3 runs 15 residues. The CDR3 bases are TGCAGTGCACGACTAGCGGGAGTTGTGGTCGGGGAGCTGTTTTTT. Its translation: CSARLAGVVVGELFF.

The V and J genes are TRBV11-3 and TRBJ2-2; 9 positions agree with TRBD2. Unmatched junction bases numbered 11, after V lost 1 base and J lost 2 bases. The CDR3 has 19 residues. Germline-derived CDR1 and CDR2 are SGHNT and YENEEA. CDR3 amino acids: CASSLAPEASGTNTGELFF. The CDR3 nucleotides read TGTGCCAGCAGCTTAGCCCCGGAGGCTAGCGGGACAAACACCGGGGAGCTGTTTTTT. The full variable domain, completed using reference TRBV11-3 and TRBJ2-2, is EAGVVQSPRYKIIEKKQPVAFWCNPISGHNTLYWYLQNLGQGPELLIRYENEEAVDDSQLPKDRFSAERLKGVDSTLKIQPAELGDSAVYLCASSLAPEASGTNTGELFFGEGSRLTVL.

This clonotype has at least ten counts. The V and J genes are TRBV20-1 and TRBJ2-4; 12 bases map to TRBD2. This CDR3 contains 15 residues. V shed 0 bases, J shed 9 bases, and the junction held 6 bases outside the gene matches. The germline V gene has CDR1 DFQATT and CDR2 SNEGSKA (reference sequence). CDR3 sequence reads: CSARERTSGIGIQYF. CDR3 in DNA: TGCAGTGCTAGAGAGAGGACTAGCGGGATCGGCATTCAGTACTTC.

This clonotype was seen a few times. This chain joins TRBV4-1 and TRBJ2-7; perhaps D is TRBD1 or TRBD2 (6 bases each). V was trimmed by 1 base and J by 3 bases, leaving 10 bases between them. CDR3 length equals 14 residues. Germline V gene data show CDR1 as MGHRA and CDR2 as YSYEKL. DNA for the CDR3: TGCGCCAGCAGCCAAGTAGGGGGAGGCTACGAGCAGTACTTC. Translation gives CASSQVGGGYEQYF.

In its sample, this clonotype was seen many times. The chain recombines TRBV4-2 with TRBJ2-2, with TRBD1 matching 8 bases. Germline V gives CDR1 LGHNA, CDR2 YNFKEQ. This CDR3 is built from 15 residues. Losses at the gene ends were 0 bases for V and 5 bases for J; bases not matched to a gene: 2. The CDR3 DNA reads TGTGCCAGCAGCCAAGAAGGACAGGGTACCGGGGAGCTGTTTTTT. Its protein is CASSQEGQGTGELFF.

This clonotype was seen repeatedly, ten times or more. The V and J genes are TRBV28 and TRBJ2-1; 8 bases align to TRBD2. V lost 4 bases, J lost 9 bases, and 14 bases stayed unmatched. The CDR3 runs 16 residues. Germline V gene sequence: CDR1 MDHEN, CDR2 SYDVKM. CDR3 DNA sequence: TGTGCCAGCAGTTCCTGGGCAGCGGGGGCCAGAGCTGAGCAGTTCTTC. Protein product: CASSSWAAGARAEQFF.

This clonotype was found many times. This sequence joins TRBV27 and TRBJ1-2; D unclear. V was shortened by 7 bases and J by 8 bases, with 11 bases between the two germline ends. The CDR3 covers 11 residues. CDR1 and CDR2 (germline): MNHEY, SMNVEV (reference sequence). The CDR3 coding sequence is TGTGCCAGCAAGTCCGGGGTCGGCTACACCTTC. Translating it yields CASKSGVGYTF.

There are many counts of this clonotype. The rearrangement joins TRBV27 to TRBJ2-5, with 7 bases lining up with TRBD2. The V gene's germline CDR1 is MNHEY and CDR2 SMNVEV (reference sequence). V dropped 5 bases and J dropped 2; count of bases not matched to a gene: 8. The CDR3 extends over 15 amino acids. The CDR3 nucleotides read TGTGCCAGCAGTCGCTGGGGAGGGGTACAAGAGACCCAGTACTTC. The encoded protein is CASSRWGGVQETQYF.

This clonotype was seen many times. The rearrangement links TRBV20-1 to TRBJ2-1; D perhaps matches TRBD1 (6 bases). The V end was cut by 4 bases, the J end by 6 bases, with 10 bases between. The CDR3 has 12 amino acids. Germline lookup yields CDR1 DFQATT and CDR2 SNEGSKA (reference sequence). For the CDR3, the DNA is TGCAGTGCTATTGTACAGGGCAATGAGCAGTTCTTC. This gives the protein CSAIVQGNEQFF.

This clonotype was seen at least ten times. The rearrangement joins TRBV28 to TRBJ2-7, with 7 bases lining up with TRBD2. The CDR3 extends over 14 amino acids. V lost 3 bases, J lost 0 bases, and 2 bases stayed unmatched. Germline V lookup: CDR1 MDHEN, CDR2 SYDVKM. The CDR3 DNA reads as TGTGCCAGCAGTTTGGGGGGGAGCTCCTACGAGCAGTACTTC. It specifies CASSLGGSSYEQYF. The whole variable domain, filled in from reference TRBV28 and TRBJ2-7, reads DVKVTQSSRYLVKRTGEKVFLECVQDMDHENMFWYRQDPGLGLRLIYFSYDVKMKEKGDIPEGYSVSREKKERFSLILESASTNQTSMYLCASSLGGSSYEQYFGPGTRLTVT.

The table lists this clonotype with many counts. V is TRBV7-8 and J is TRBJ2-7; D might be TRBD1 (6 bases). The V gene's germline CDR1 is SGHVS and CDR2 FQNEAQ. V was trimmed by 5 bases and J by 3 bases, leaving 11 bases between them. The CDR3 is 13 amino acids. This CDR3 is CASSKQGLYEQYF. The CDR3 nucleotides are TGTGCCAGCAGCAAACAGGGCCTCTACGAGCAGTACTTC.

This clonotype was recorded many times. This chain links TRBV29-1 with TRBJ2-2; D ambiguous. Germline assignment: CDR1 SQVTM and CDR2 ANQGSEA. V was pared by 6 bases and J by 1 base, with 9 bases between. There are 13 residues in the CDR3. The CDR3 sequence is CSVLVGNTGELFF. CDR3 DNA sequence: TGCAGCGTCCTCGTGGGGAACACCGGGGAGCTGTTTTTT.

Many counts were recorded for this clonotype. The rearrangement uses TRBV6-1 and TRBJ2-7; 11 bases line up with TRBD2. The CDR3 spans 15 residues. J was trimmed by 7 bases and V by 3 bases; bases with no gene match: 8. Germline lookup yields CDR1 MNHNS and CDR2 SASEGT. The CDR3 DNA sequence: TGTGCCAGCAGTGATTTAGCGGGAGGGCCAGAAGAGCAGTACTTC. Amino acids: CASSDLAGGPEEQYF.

This clonotype was counted ten times or more. V usage is TRBV10-3 and J usage is TRBJ2-7; D could derive from TRBD1 or TRBD2 (5 bases each). CDR1 is ENHRY, CDR2 SYGVKD, per germline. This CDR3 comprises 13 residues. In DNA, the CDR3 is TGTGTCGTAAGGGGAACTAGCTCCTACGAGCAGTACTTC. It is translated as CVVRGTSSYEQYF.

This clonotype is medium-sized within its sample. The chain carries TRBV25-1 and TRBJ2-7; no clear D. The length of the CDR3 is 14 residues. V was clipped by 1 base and J by 2 bases, with 9 bases between them. Germline V CDR1 and CDR2: MGHDK, SYGVNS. The CDR3 here is CASSELGTTYEQYF. Here the CDR3 DNA reads TGTGCCAGCAGTGAATTAGGCACAACCTACGAGCAGTACTTC.

This clonotype was counted a few times. The chain is built from TRBV14 and TRBJ2-7, with D perhaps given as TRBD1 or TRBD2 (5 bases each). CDR1 is SGHDN, CDR2 FVKESK, per germline. With 1 base removed from V and 5 bases from J, the gap between germline ends came to 15 bases. This CDR3 is 15 amino acids long. The CDR3 nucleotides are TGTGCCAGCAGCCAAGGATGGGGGAGCCGGGACGAGCAGTACTTC. Its translation: CASSQGWGSRDEQYF.

This clonotype was counted ten times or more. This chain uses TRBV29-1 with TRBJ2-1, with 10 bases matching TRBD2. V was pared by 3 bases and J by 8 bases, with 1 base of the junction left unmatched. Germline CDR1 and CDR2: SQVTM and ANQGSEA. The CDR3 has 12 residues. CDR3 sequence (DNA): TGCAGCGTTGAGCTAGCGGGAGATGAGCAGTTCTTC. Its protein product is CSVELAGDEQFF.

At least ten counts were recorded for this clonotype. V gene TRBV27 combines with J gene TRBJ2-6; no firm D call. The CDR3 runs 15 residues. The germline gives CDR1 MNHEY, CDR2 SMNVEV (reference sequence). The germline V and J ends were trimmed by 6 bases and 0 bases, with 9 bases remaining between them. The CDR3 DNA reads as TGTGCCAGCAGCTCAACTTACTCTGGGGCCAACGTCCTGACTTTC. It yields the protein CASSSTYSGANVLTF.

This clonotype showed up many times. V is TRBV5-1 and J is TRBJ2-5, with TRBD2 as a possible D gene (7 bases). Germline V gives CDR1 SGHRS, CDR2 YFSETQ. Trimming pared 4 bases from V and 2 bases from J, leaving 18 bases between. This CDR3 spans 16 amino acids. The CDR3 loop is CASSPRGPFHQETQYF. CDR3 bases: TGCGCCAGCAGCCCGCGGGGGCCGTTCCATCAAGAGACCCAGTACTTC.

This clonotype has ten or more counts. The chain recombines TRBV24-1 with TRBJ2-1, with TRBD2 matching 12 bases. Germline CDR1 is KGHDR and CDR2 is SFDVKD. The CDR3 sequence is 16 residues long. V lost 4 bases to trimming and J lost 8 bases; unmatched junction nucleotides: 8. CDR3 sequence: CATSELASGRVDEQFF. In DNA form, the CDR3 reads TGTGCCACCAGTGAACTTGCTAGCGGGAGGGTTGATGAGCAGTTCTTC.

The table lists this clonotype with many counts. V and J are TRBV28 and TRBJ2-7, with 8 positions matching TRBD1. Germline assignment: CDR1 MDHEN and CDR2 SYDVKM. The CDR3 loop spans 14 amino acids. Trimming took 5 bases from V and 6 from J; bases not matched to a gene: 9. The CDR3 loop reads CASSDAGQATEQYF. The DNA of the CDR3 is TGTGCCAGCAGTGATGCGGGACAGGCGACCGAGCAGTACTTC.

Details on this clonotype: The junction and the germline gene differ at one end; a read error may be behind it. CDR3 bases: TGTGCCACCAGTTATACTAGCGGGAGGGATGAGCAGTTGTTC. Protein product: CATSYTSGRDEQLF. The V call is TRBV15, the J call TRBJ2-1; 13 bases map to TRBD2. Germline CDR1 LNHNV, CDR2 YYDKDF (reference sequence). CDR3 length: 14 residues. The whole variable domain, filled in from reference TRBV15 and TRBJ2-1, reads DAMVIQNPRYQVTQFGKPVTLSCSQTLNHNVMYWYQQKSSQAPKLLFHYYDKDFNNEADTPDNFQSRRPNTSFCFLDIRSPGLGDTAMYLCATSYTSGRDEQLFGPGTRLTVL.

This clonotype appeared many times. The chain is built from TRBV4-1 and TRBJ2-7; D call uncertain. CDR1 is MGHRA, CDR2 YSYEKL, per germline. The V gene lost 1 base and the J gene lost 4 bases, with 8 bases spanning the gap. The CDR3 is made up of 13 amino acids. CDR3 sequence: CASSQVHLYEQYF. Written as DNA, the CDR3 is TGCGCCAGCAGCCAAGTCCACCTATACGAGCAGTACTTC.

This clonotype has ten or more counts. The chain is built from TRBV20-1 and TRBJ2-1; D ambiguous. Deletions cut 2 bases from V and 0 bases from J, with 5 bases between. Germline values: CDR1 DFQATT, CDR2 SNEGSKA (reference sequence). The length of the CDR3 is 13 residues. The DNA for the CDR3 is TGCAGTGCTAGATGGAGCTCCTACAATGAGCAGTTCTTC. Translating it yields CSARWSSYNEQFF.

This clonotype was counted ten times or more. The chain combines TRBV7-2 with TRBJ2-1; D call uncertain. The CDR3 sequence is 13 residues long. Per germline, CDR1 SGHTA and CDR2 FQGNSA. V lost 5 bases, J lost 4 bases, and 9 bases lay in between. CDR3 amino acids: CASSPWPYNEQFF. Written as DNA, the CDR3 is TGTGCCAGCAGCCCTTGGCCGTACAATGAGCAGTTCTTC.

There are many counts of this clonotype. This rearrangement joins TRBV5-6 to TRBJ2-7; tentatively, D is TRBD1 (6 bases). CDR3 length equals 15 residues. Trimming took 1 base from V and 3 from J, leaving 14 bases between them. CDR1 and CDR2 from the germline V gene are SGHDT and YYEEEE. The CDR3 sequence is CASSLSGAGFYEQYF. The DNA of the CDR3 is TGTGCCAGCAGCTTGTCAGGGGCCGGGTTCTACGAGCAGTACTTC.

This clonotype showed up many times. The gene calls are TRBV6-5 and TRBJ2-7, with D maybe TRBD2 (6 bases). The CDR3 extends over 14 amino acids. Germline loops: CDR1 MNHEY, CDR2 SVGAGI. Trimming stripped 6 bases from V and 0 bases from J, with 12 bases between. CDR3 bases: TGTGCCAGCAGGTACCGGGACTCCTCCTACGAGCAGTACTTC. As protein: CASRYRDSSYEQYF.